The 27 T cell receptor beta chains presented below share a single source sample, sequenced in a study of shared clonotypes between healthy human individuals. Clones were read by immunoSEQ multiplex PCR, and TCRdb kept only the in-frame ones, dropping some. This table has 550,000 to 850,000 clones, roughly 72% appearing once. The specimen was memory CD4+ T cells sorted from blood. The sample's subset: CD45RA-negative fraction. These receptors were taken from a woman aged 25-40 years in good health.

The rearrangement links TRBV11-3 to TRBJ2-1, with D possibly being TRBD1 (6 bases). V was cut by 4 bases and J by 2 bases, with 18 bases left in between. Per germline, CDR1 SGHNT and CDR2 YENEEA. This CDR3 is 17 amino acids long. The CDR3 coding sequence is TGTGCCAGCAGCTCACTCCTCAACAGGGTCCCCTACAATGAGCAGTTCTTC. Translated: CASSSLLNRVPYNEQFF.

J is TRBJ2-5 and V is TRBV7-3, with 7 bases that match TRBD2. This CDR3 has 14 residues. The J segment lost 4 bases and the V segment lost 6 bases, leaving 8 bases of the junction unmatched. From germline, CDR1 is SGHTA and CDR2 FQGTGA. In nucleotides, the CDR3 is TGTGCCAGCAGTCGTCTTGGGGAGGGAGAGACCCAGTACTTC. This codes for CASSRLGEGETQYF.

This clone was counted once. The chain has TRBV7-9 and TRBJ2-2, with D perhaps TRBD1 (7 bases). The CDR3 loop spans 16 amino acids. CDR1 SEHNR and CDR2 FQNEAQ come from the germline V gene (reference sequence). The germline V and J ends were trimmed by 6 bases and 4 bases, with 18 bases remaining between them. The CDR3 sequence: CASRVRQGAGTGELFF. Written as DNA, the CDR3 is TGTGCCAGCAGAGTCCGACAGGGAGCGGGCACCGGGGAGCTGTTTTTT. The entire variable domain, with the rest obtained from reference TRBV7-9 and TRBJ2-2, is as follows: DTGVSQNPRHKITKRGQNVTFRCDPISEHNRLYWYRQTLGQGPEFLTYFQNEAQLEKSRLLSDRFSAERPKGSFSTLEIQRTEQGDSAMYLCASRVRQGAGTGELFFGEGSRLTVL.

This clone was seen only once. This chain uses TRBV10-1 with TRBJ2-7; D may be TRBD1 (6 bases). Germline V gives CDR1 WNHNN, CDR2 SYGVQD (reference sequence). Trimming shortened V by 6 bases and J by 6 bases, and 12 bases separated the two germline ends. The CDR3 is made up of 12 amino acids. CDR3 sequence reads: CASRSDRGEQYF. CDR3 coding DNA: TGCGCCAGCAGGTCGGACAGAGGCGAGCAGTACTTC.

The chain carries TRBV7-8 and TRBJ2-2, with D uncertain. The CDR3 consists of 15 residues. Germline lookup yields CDR1 SGHVS and CDR2 FQNEAQ. V was shortened by 1 base and J by 1 base, with 7 bases between the two germline ends. The CDR3 DNA sequence: TGTGCCAGCAGCTTAGTTGGAGAGAACACCGGGGAGCTGTTTTTT. It yields the protein CASSLVGENTGELFF.

CDR3 loop: CASSPRTGGGANVLTF. The CDR3 nucleotides are TGTGCCAGCTCACCTCGAACCGGAGGTGGGGCCAACGTCCTGACTTTC. This chain connects TRBV18 to TRBJ2-6; weak D call: TRBD2 (5 bases). V lost 3 bases and J lost 3, with 12 bases in between. The CDR3 runs 16 residues. Germline lookup yields CDR1 KGHSH and CDR2 LQKENI.

The rearrangement joins TRBV5-4 to TRBJ2-5; perhaps TRBD2 as D (5 bases). Germline CDR1 SGHNT, CDR2 YYREEE (reference sequence). CDR3 length: 15 amino acids. V dropped 4 bases and J dropped 2 bases, with 15 bases sitting between them. CDR3 in DNA: TGTGCCAGCAGCCTACCGACTATGATACAAGAGACCCAGTACTTC. This codes for CASSLPTMIQETQYF.

The rearrangement joins TRBV6-5 to TRBJ1-5, with 10 nucleotides matching TRBD1. The ends lost 6 bases at V and 6 bases at J; junction bases unmatched: 8. Germline V lookup: CDR1 MNHEY, CDR2 SVGAGI. The CDR3 covers 15 residues. Here the CDR3 DNA reads TGTGCCAGCAGCCGGACAGGGGGAAGAATTCAGCCCCAGCATTTT. This gives the protein CASSRTGGRIQPQHF.

The chain uses TRBV7-2 and TRBJ2-3; D may be TRBD1 (6 bases). The germline CDR1 and CDR2 sequences are SGHTA and FQGNSA. The CDR3 consists of 15 residues. V was cut by 5 bases and J by 5 bases, with 17 bases left in between. CDR3 in DNA: TGTGCCAGCAGCCTGACAGGCCTATATTTAGATACGCAGTATTTT. Encoded protein: CASSLTGLYLDTQYF.

The V gene is TRBV7-8, the J gene TRBJ2-2; TRBD2 matches at 9 bases. The CDR3 covers 15 residues. The trim removed 7 bases at V and 0 bases at J, leaving 3 bases unmatched. Germline CDR1 is SGHVS and CDR2 is FQNEAQ. CDR3 DNA: TGTGCCAGCATCCCTAGCGGGACGAACACCGGGGAGCTGTTTTTT. This sequence encodes CASIPSGTNTGELFF.

This chain joins TRBV19 and TRBJ1-5; D not certain. The V gene lost 9 bases and the J gene lost 3 bases, with 18 bases spanning the gap. Germline CDR1 reads LNHDA; CDR2 reads SQIVND (reference sequence). This CDR3 has 15 residues. The CDR3 loop is CASQLGPQVNQPQHF. The CDR3, as DNA: TGTGCCAGCCAACTCGGGCCACAAGTCAATCAGCCCCAGCATTTT.

The gene calls are TRBV29-1 and TRBJ2-4; the D call may be TRBD1 or TRBD2 (5 bases each). This CDR3 contains 14 residues. The V gene's germline CDR1 is SQVTM and CDR2 ANQGSEA. The germline V and J ends were trimmed by 6 bases and 0 bases, with 12 bases remaining between them. The CDR3 coding sequence is TGCAGCGTCGGGACCCAACTAGCCAAAAACATTCAGTACTTC. Its translation: CSVGTQLAKNIQYF.

V is TRBV5-4 and J is TRBJ2-2; 7 positions match TRBD1. The CDR3 has 15 residues. The J segment lost 5 bases and the V segment lost 0 bases, leaving 4 bases of the junction unmatched. CDR1 is SGHNT, CDR2 YYREEE, per germline (reference sequence). CDR3 nucleotides: TGTGCCAGCAGCTTGGCAGGGGGTAGGACCGGGGAGCTGTTTTTT. Residues: CASSLAGGRTGELFF.

In the case of this clone: A read error may explain this, as a much larger clone is one base away. Additional DNA sequences in this sample encode the identical CDR3. The rearrangement joins TRBV5-4 to TRBJ2-1; the D is unclear. There are 11 residues in the CDR3. Trimming removed 2 bases from V and 4 bases from J, with 1 base in between. Per germline, CDR1 SGHNT and CDR2 YYREEE (reference sequence). The CDR3 here is CASSFYNEQFF. The CDR3 DNA is TGTGCCAGCAGCTTTTACAATGAGCAGTTCTTC.

The genes are TRBV28 and TRBJ1-1, with TRBD1 as a possible D gene (5 bases). Germline CDR1 reads MDHEN; CDR2 reads SYDVKM. The CDR3 sequence is 18 residues long. V dropped 6 bases and J dropped 1 base, with 24 bases sitting between them. Written as DNA, the CDR3 is TGTGCCAGCAGGAGGGGCGGGCCCACGACCACCCAGAACACTGAAGCTTTCTTT. It codes for CASRRGGPTTTQNTEAFF. The full variable domain, completed using reference TRBV28 and TRBJ1-1, is DVKVTQSSRYLVKRTGEKVFLECVQDMDHENMFWYRQDPGLGLRLIYFSYDVKMKEKGDIPEGYSVSREKKERFSLILESASTNQTSMYLCASRRGGPTTTQNTEAFFGQGTRLTVV.

The chain links TRBV14 to TRBJ2-7, with TRBD2 matching over 7 bases. Germline values: CDR1 SGHDN, CDR2 FVKESK. V shed 0 bases, J shed 6 bases, and the junction held 2 bases outside the gene matches. There are 13 residues in the CDR3. CDR3 protein: CASSQDASGEQYF. In nucleotides, the CDR3 is TGTGCCAGCAGCCAAGATGCTAGCGGCGAGCAGTACTTC.

A word on this clone: Different DNA sequences within this sample yield the same CDR3. V usage is TRBV29-1 and J usage is TRBJ2-7; perhaps TRBD1 as D (5 bases). The CDR3 contains 10 residues. Trimming removed 4 bases at V and 4 bases at J, with 5 bases between. Looked up from germline, CDR1 is SQVTM and CDR2 is ANQGSEA. CDR3 loop: CSVGQYEQYF. The CDR3 nucleotides are TGCAGCGTTGGACAGTACGAGCAGTACTTC.

V is TRBV19 and J is TRBJ2-7; 9 positions match TRBD1. CDR1 and CDR2 from the germline V gene are LNHDA and SQIVND (reference sequence). Trimming at V came to 3 bases and at J to 1 base, leaving 10 bases not matched to a gene. The CDR3 is 17 residues long. The CDR3 region has the DNA TGTGCCAGTAGTATTGTTTCCGCGGGACAGGGATCCTACGAGCAGTACTTC. Translated: CASSIVSAGQGSYEQYF.

This chain uses TRBV2 with TRBJ1-1; 8 nucleotides align to TRBD1. Germline CDR1 SNHLY, CDR2 FYNNEI. V was pared by 6 bases and J by 4 bases, with 7 bases of the junction left unmatched. CDR3 length equals 14 residues. The CDR3 nucleotides are TGTGCCAGCAGGTTGACAGGGGTAAGCACTGAAGCTTTCTTT. Residues: CASRLTGVSTEAFF.

This clone showed up many times. The gene calls are TRBV11-2 and TRBJ1-6; D is unresolved. Germline CDR1 is SGHAT and CDR2 is FQNNGV. This CDR3 has 14 amino acids. Deletions cut 6 bases from V and 11 bases from J, with 17 bases between. As DNA, the CDR3 is TGTGCCAGCAGGACCGCCGGGAGTAGGACACCCCTCCACTTT. Amino acids: CASRTAGSRTPLHF.

The chain couples TRBV7-2 to TRBJ2-5; no definite D call. The CDR3 loop spans 14 amino acids. Looked up from germline, CDR1 is SGHTA and CDR2 is FQGNSA. V was pared by 5 bases and J by 2 bases, with 12 bases between. Here the CDR3 reads CASSKSEKQETQYF. CDR3 sequence (DNA): TGTGCCAGCAGCAAATCAGAGAAACAAGAGACCCAGTACTTC.

Of note for this clone: The same CDR3 also results from other DNA sequences found in this sample. The chain couples TRBV18 to TRBJ2-7; 11 positions agree with TRBD2. CDR3 size: 15 residues. CDR1 is KGHSH, CDR2 LQKENI, per germline. V gave up 3 bases and J gave up 2 bases; unmatched junction bases: 3. The CDR3 reads CASSPGTSGAYEQYF. The CDR3 nucleotides are TGTGCCAGCTCACCCGGGACTAGCGGTGCCTACGAGCAGTACTTC. The full variable domain, rest sourced from reference TRBV18 and TRBJ2-7, is NAGVMQNPRHLVRRRGQEARLRCSPMKGHSHVYWYRQLPEEGLKFMVYLQKENIIDESGMPKERFSAEFPKEGPSILRIQQVVRGDSAAYFCASSPGTSGAYEQYFGPGTRLTVT.

The rearrangement links TRBV28 to TRBJ2-2, with D perhaps matching TRBD1 or TRBD2 (5 bases each). V was trimmed by 3 bases and J by 5 bases, leaving 19 bases between them. The CDR3 consists of 17 residues. Germline values: CDR1 MDHEN, CDR2 SYDVKM. The CDR3 region has the DNA TGTGCCAGCAGTTTCCAAATTCCGGGGCCCGTAACCGGGGAGCTGTTTTTT. Protein sequence: CASSFQIPGPVTGELFF.

The chain links TRBV5-4 to TRBJ1-4; no definite D call. The V and J ends lost 0 bases and 3 bases respectively, with 6 bases between them. Germline lookup yields CDR1 SGHNT and CDR2 YYREEE (reference sequence). The CDR3 spans 14 residues. The CDR3: CASSLGGANEKLFF. As DNA, the CDR3 is TGTGCCAGCAGCTTGGGGGGAGCTAATGAAAAACTGTTTTTT.

This clone was found a few times. The V gene is TRBV28, the J gene TRBJ2-1; D might be TRBD2 (5 bases). V was trimmed by 6 bases and J by 3 bases, leaving 27 bases between them. The CDR3 is made up of 19 amino acids. The germline gives CDR1 MDHEN, CDR2 SYDVKM. This chain's CDR3 is CASRVGGGVTPTGYNEQFF. The CDR3 nucleotides read TGTGCCAGCAGGGTTGGAGGTGGTGTAACCCCCACCGGCTACAATGAGCAGTTCTTC.

The CDR3 DNA sequence: TGCGCCAGCAGTAATAACCAAAGGGGCTCCTACAATGAGCAGTTCTTC. As protein: CASSNNQRGSYNEQFF. V gene TRBV5-1 combines with J gene TRBJ2-1; D is perhaps TRBD1 (5 bases). This CDR3 contains 16 residues. Germline CDR1 reads SGHRS; CDR2 reads YFSETQ. V lost 5 bases and J lost 0, with 15 bases in between.

This chain joins TRBV14 and TRBJ1-1; D unresolved. The CDR3 extends over 13 amino acids. Germline-derived CDR1 and CDR2 are SGHDN and FVKESK. The V and J ends lost 1 base and 1 base respectively, with 4 bases between them. CDR3 in DNA: TGTGCCAGCAGCCAAGGTACGAACACTGAAGCTTTCTTT. The encoded protein is CASSQGTNTEAFF.